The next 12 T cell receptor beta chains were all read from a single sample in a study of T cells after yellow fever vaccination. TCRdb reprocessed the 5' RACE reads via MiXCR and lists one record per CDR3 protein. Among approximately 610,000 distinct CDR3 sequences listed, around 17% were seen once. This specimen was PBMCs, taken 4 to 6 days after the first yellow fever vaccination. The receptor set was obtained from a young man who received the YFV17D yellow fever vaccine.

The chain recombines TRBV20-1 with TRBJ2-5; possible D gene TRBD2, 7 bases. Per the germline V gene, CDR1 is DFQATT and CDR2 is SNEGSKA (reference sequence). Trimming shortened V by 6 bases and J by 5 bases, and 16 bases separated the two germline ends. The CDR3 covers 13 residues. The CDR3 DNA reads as TGCAGTGCCCCGAGGGGGGGATGGGAGACCCAGTACTTC. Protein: CSAPRGGWETQYF.

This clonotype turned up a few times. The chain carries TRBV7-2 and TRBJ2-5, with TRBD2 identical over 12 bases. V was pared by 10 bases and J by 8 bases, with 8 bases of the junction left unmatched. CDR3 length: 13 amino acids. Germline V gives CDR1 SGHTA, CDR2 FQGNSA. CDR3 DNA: TGTGCCATCGAAGCGACTAGCGGGGGAACCCAGTACTTC. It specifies CAIEATSGGTQYF.

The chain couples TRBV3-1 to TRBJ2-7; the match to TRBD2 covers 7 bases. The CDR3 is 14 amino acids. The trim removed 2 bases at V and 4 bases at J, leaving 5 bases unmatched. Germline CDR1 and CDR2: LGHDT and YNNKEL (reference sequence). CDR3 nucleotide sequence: TGTGCCAGCAGCCAACTACGGGAGGATTACGAGCAGTACGTC. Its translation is CASSQLREDYEQYV.

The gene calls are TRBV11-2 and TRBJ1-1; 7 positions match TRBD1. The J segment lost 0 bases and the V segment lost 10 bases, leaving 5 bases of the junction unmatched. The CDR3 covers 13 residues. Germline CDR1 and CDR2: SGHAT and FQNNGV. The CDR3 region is CATRGQLNTEAFF. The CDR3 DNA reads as TGTGCCACCCGGGGACAGTTGAACACTGAAGCTTTCTTT.

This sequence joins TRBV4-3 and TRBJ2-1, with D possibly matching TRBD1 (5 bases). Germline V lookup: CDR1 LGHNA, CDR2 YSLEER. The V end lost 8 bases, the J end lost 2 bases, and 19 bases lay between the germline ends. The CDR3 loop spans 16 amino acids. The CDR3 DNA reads TGCGCCAGCGGTCAATCCGGGTGGACAACCTACAATGAGCAGTTCTTC. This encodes CASGQSGWTTYNEQFF.

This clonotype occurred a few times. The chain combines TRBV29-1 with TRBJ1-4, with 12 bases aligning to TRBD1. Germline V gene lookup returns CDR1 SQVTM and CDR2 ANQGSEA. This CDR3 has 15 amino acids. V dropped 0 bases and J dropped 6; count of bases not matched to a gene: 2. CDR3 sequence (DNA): TGCAGCGTTGAAGATCGGGACAGGGGGCATGAAAAACTGTTTTTT. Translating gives CSVEDRDRGHEKLFF.

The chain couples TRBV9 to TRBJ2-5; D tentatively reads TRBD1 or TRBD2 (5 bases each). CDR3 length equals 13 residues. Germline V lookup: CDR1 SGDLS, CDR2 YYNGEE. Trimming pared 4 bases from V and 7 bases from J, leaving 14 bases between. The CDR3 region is CASSSRDQGTQYF. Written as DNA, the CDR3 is TGTGCCAGCAGCTCCCGGGACCAGGGGACCCAGTACTTC. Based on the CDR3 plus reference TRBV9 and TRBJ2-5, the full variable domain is DSGVTQTPKHLITATGQRVTLRCSPRSGDLSVYWYQQSLDQGLQFLIQYYNGEERAKGNILERFSAQQFPDLHSELNLSSLELGDSALYFCASSSRDQGTQYFGPGTRLLVL.

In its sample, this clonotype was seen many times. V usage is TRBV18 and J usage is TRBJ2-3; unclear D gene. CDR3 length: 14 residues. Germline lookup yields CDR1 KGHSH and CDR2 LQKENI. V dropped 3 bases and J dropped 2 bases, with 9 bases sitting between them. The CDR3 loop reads CASSPRPPTDTQYF. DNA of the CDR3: TGTGCCAGCTCACCTCGGCCACCCACAGATACGCAGTATTTT.

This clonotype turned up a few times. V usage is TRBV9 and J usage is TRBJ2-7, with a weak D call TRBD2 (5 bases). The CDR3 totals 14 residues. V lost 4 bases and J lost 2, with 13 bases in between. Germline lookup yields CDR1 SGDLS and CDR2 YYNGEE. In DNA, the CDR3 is TGTGCCAGCAGCAAAATCGACGGGACCTACGAGCAGTACTTC. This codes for CASSKIDGTYEQYF.

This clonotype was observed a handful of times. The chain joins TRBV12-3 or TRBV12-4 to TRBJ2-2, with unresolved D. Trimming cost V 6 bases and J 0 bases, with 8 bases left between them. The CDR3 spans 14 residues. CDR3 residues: CASSQNSNTGELFF. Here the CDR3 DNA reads TGTGCCAGCAGCCAGAATTCGAACACCGGGGAGCTGTTTTTT.

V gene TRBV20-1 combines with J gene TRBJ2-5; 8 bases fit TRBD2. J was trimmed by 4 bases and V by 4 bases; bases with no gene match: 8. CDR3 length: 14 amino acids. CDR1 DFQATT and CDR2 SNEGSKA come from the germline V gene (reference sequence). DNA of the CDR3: TGCAGTGCTACCCTCGGGGGGGCCGGAGAGACCCAGTACTTC. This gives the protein CSATLGGAGETQYF.

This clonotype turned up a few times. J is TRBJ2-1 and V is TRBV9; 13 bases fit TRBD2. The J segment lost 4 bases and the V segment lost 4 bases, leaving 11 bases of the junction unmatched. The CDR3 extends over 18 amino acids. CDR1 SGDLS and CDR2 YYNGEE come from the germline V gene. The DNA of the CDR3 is TGTGCCAGCAGCCCCAGGTCACAGACTAGCGGGGGGTACAATGAGCAGTTCTTC. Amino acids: CASSPRSQTSGGYNEQFF.